This T cell receptor (beta chain) was identified in a study of cytomegalovirus exposure and HLA in healthy donors. About the research overall: Among several hundred genotyped donors, more than 65% fell in the Caucasian-associated ancestry cluster.

The PCR made use of 60 Vbeta and 13 Jbeta primers. Profiling relied on immunoSEQ multiplex PCR, and the TCRdb table lists in-frame clones only, not all of them. The sample lists roughly 180,000 clones, about 9% occurring once. Details on this clone: Its specificity is not known.

Unrecorded immune exposures were likely, despite nominal health at sampling. Study findings and constraints: Earlier findings revealed that most TCR beta V segments proved productive either about 90% or about 30% of the time.

The germline CDR1 and CDR2 sequences are SGHRS and YFSETQ. The V gene lost 4 bases and the J gene lost 4 bases, with 15 bases spanning the gap. CDR3 length: 15 residues. Input material: PBMCs. The receptor was derived from a woman in her twenties or thirties in good health and CMV-seropositive. The rearrangement uses TRBV5-1 and TRBJ1-3; maybe TRBD1 (5 bases). The chain's CDR3 is CASSGGTPGGNTIYF. Written as DNA, the CDR3 is TGCGCCAGCAGCGGAGGGACCCCGGGGGGAAACACCATATATTTT.